The 22 T cell receptor beta chains reported below all come from one sample, sequenced in a study of tissue T cells after allogeneic stem cell transplantation. Sequencing was performed with immunoSEQ multiplex PCR; in TCRdb, only in-frame clones are kept and a portion is missing. Of about 9,300 clones detected, 40% to 55% appear once; the ten largest clones hold 6% to 8.5%. As to time point: mouse harvest day 7 after allogeneic transplant. The graft held 10^6 splenic CD5+ T cells and 10^7 T-cell-depleted bone marrow cells. Material: gut tissue. Receptor source: a female BALB/c mouse given C57BL/6 T cells with graft-versus-host disease after an allogeneic hematopoietic cell transplant.

Note on this clone: Any gene name here is a mouse gene name. The part of the CDR3 DNA that was read is TGTGCCAGCAGCTTACAGGGACAAAAAAACACCTTGTAC. This translates into CASSLQGQKNTLY. The complete CDR3 protein is CASSLQGQKNTLYF. This chain joins TRBV3 and TRBJ2-4, with a tentative D call TRBD1 (6 bases). The CDR3 extends 1 residue past the end of the read, so its final part is completed from the germline J gene. Germline CDR1 SNHLY, CDR2 FYNGKV (reference sequence). This CDR3 is 14 amino acids long. The V and J ends lost 2 bases and 4 bases respectively, with 10 bases between them.

On this clone itself: The germline and genes are mouse ones. The CDR3 end falls 1 residue outside the read, so it is completed with the germline J gene. This chain joins TRBV12-1 and TRBJ2-4; unclear D gene. This CDR3 is 15 amino acids long. Germline values: CDR1 SGHSN, CDR2 HYEKVE. The ends were cut back, 0 bases at V and 0 bases at J, with 9 bases in the middle. The sequenced part of the CDR3 DNA is TGTGCCAGCTCTCTCGCGGGGTCTAGTCAAAACACCTTGTAC. Translated, it gives CASSLAGSSQNTLY. The CDR3 as a whole reads CASSLAGSSQNTLYF. The full variable domain, its missing parts supplied by reference TRBV12-1 and TRBJ2-4, is DSGVVQSPRHIIKEKGGRSVLTCIPISGHSNVVWYQQTLGKELKFLIQHYEKVERDKGFLPSRFSVQQFDDYHSEMNMSALELEDSAMYFCASSLAGSSQNTLYFGAGTRLSVL.

Note on this clone: Each gene name is a mouse one. The CDR3 goes on 1 residue after the read ends, and that part is filled in from the germline J gene. The chain joins TRBV13-2 to TRBJ1-1; D not resolved. CDR1 and CDR2 (germline): NNHNN, SYGAGS (reference sequence). The CDR3 is made up of 13 amino acids. V shed 1 base and J shed 0 bases, with 4 bases lying between them. Here the CDR3 reads CASGDSQNTEVFF. Incomplete CDR3 DNA: TGTGCCAGCGGTGATTCCCAGAACACAGAAGTCTTC.

For this clone: The gene symbols are mouse symbols. The CDR3 extends 1 residue past the end of the read, so its final part is completed from the germline J gene. J is TRBJ1-1 and V is TRBV15; 10 bases align to TRBD1. V was clipped by 6 bases and J by 5 bases; unmatched bases: 9. CDR3 length: 15 amino acids. Germline V gene sequence: CDR1 SGHND, CDR2 FRSKSL. The CDR3 protein is CASSPTTGGGTEVFF. The CDR3 DNA, read in part, is TGTGCCAGCAGCCCTACGACAGGGGGCGGGACAGAAGTCTTC.

This clone occurred once. All gene names here are mouse names. The read falls 1 residue short of the CDR3 end, and the missing part is taken from the germline J gene. The chain employs TRBV26 and TRBJ2-1; D may be TRBD2 (6 bases). Trimming stripped 2 bases from V and 4 bases from J, with 9 bases between. The CDR3 is made up of 14 amino acids. CDR1 and CDR2 from the germline V gene are KGHPV and FQNQEV (reference sequence). The CDR3: CASSLGGWYAEQFF. Incomplete CDR3 DNA: TGTGCCAGCAGTCTGGGGGGGTGGTATGCTGAGCAGTTC. Complete variable domain (other parts from reference TRBV26 and TRBJ2-1): NSKVIQTPRYLVKGQGQKAKMRCIPEKGHPVVFWYQQNKNNEFKFLINFQNQEVLQQIDMTEKRFSAECPSNSPCSLEIQSSEAGDSALYLCASSLGGWYAEQFFGPGTRLTVL.

Note on this clone: Here the gene names and germline are mouse. The read halts 1 residue ahead of the CDR3 end, with the missing end drawn from the germline J gene. V usage is TRBV26 and J usage is TRBJ2-2, with D unresolved. In germline, CDR1 is KGHPV, CDR2 FQNQEV (reference sequence). Trimming shortened V by 6 bases and J by 1 base, and 3 bases separated the two germline ends. The CDR3 is made up of 12 amino acids. The sequenced part of the CDR3 DNA is TGTGCCAGCAGCAGAAACACCGGGCAGCTCTAC. Its protein product is CASSRNTGQLY. The full CDR3 is CASSRNTGQLYF.

Points on this clone: Gene names refer to mouse genes. The CDR3 DNA, read in part, is TGTGGTGCTAGGGAGGGACAGGGGGACTCCGACTACACC. It encodes CGAREGQGDSDYT. The entire CDR3 reads CGAREGQGDSDYTF. The chain links TRBV20 to TRBJ1-2, with 11 positions matching TRBD1. The sequenced fragment ends 1 residue before the CDR3 boundary, so the rest is inferred from the germline J gene. The CDR3 spans 14 residues. V lost 0 bases and J lost 3; bases outside the gene matches: 0. CDR1 is GFQATS, CDR2 STVNSAI, per germline.

As regards this clone: These gene names are mouse names. The read ends 1 residue before the CDR3 terminus; that terminus is restored from the germline J gene. The rearrangement uses TRBV12-2 and TRBJ2-7; D is undetermined. The CDR3 spans 12 residues. Trimming took off 0 bases at V and 6 bases at J, with 8 bases between the two ends. CDR1 SGHLS and CDR2 HYDKME come from the germline V gene. CDR3 bases read: TGTGCCAGCTCTCTCGGTGGCCGTGAACAGTAC. It yields the protein CASSLGGREQY. In full, the CDR3 reads CASSLGGREQYF.

This clone was counted only a few times. Here the gene names and germline are mouse. The read terminates 1 residue before the CDR3 end, so the remaining end is supplied by the germline J gene. The rearrangement joins TRBV26 to TRBJ1-3; D is possibly TRBD1 (6 bases). Germline loops: CDR1 KGHPV, CDR2 FQNQEV (reference sequence). This CDR3 comprises 15 residues. V gave up 2 bases and J gave up 0 bases, with 8 bases separating them. CDR3 residues: CASSLGQNSGNTLYF. The covered CDR3 bases are TGTGCCAGCAGTCTGGGACAGAATTCTGGAAATACGCTCTAT.

For this clone: The genes are named according to mouse. Sequencing ends 1 residue short of the CDR3 end; the germline J gene provides the rest. The chain links TRBV2 to TRBJ2-7; D assignment may be TRBD1 or TRBD2 (5 bases each). Trimming removed 6 bases from V and 3 bases from J, with 9 bases in between. Germline CDR1 reads LGHNA; CDR2 reads YSYQKL. This CDR3 spans 12 amino acids. The CDR3 loop reads CASRGRLYEQYF. The CDR3 bases that were read are TGTGCCAGCAGGGGACGGCTCTATGAACAGTAC.

As regards this clone: The gene symbols are mouse symbols. The read finishes 1 residue shy of the CDR3 end, and the germline J gene is used to complete it. This chain joins TRBV13-2 and TRBJ1-3, with a possible D match to TRBD1 (5 bases). V lost 2 bases and J 0 bases, leaving 9 bases between the germline ends. Germline V gene lookup returns CDR1 NNHNN and CDR2 SYGAGS (reference sequence). The CDR3 consists of 15 residues. CDR3 DNA, as far as it was read: TGTGCCAGCGGTGACGGAGGGGCTTCTGGAAATACGCTCTAT. It codes for CASGDGGASGNTLY. From start to end, the CDR3 is CASGDGGASGNTLYF.

About this clone itself: Mouse germline and gene names are used. The CDR3 bases that were read are TGTGCCAGCAGCTCCGGGACTGGGGCCAACACCTTGTAC. Residues: CASSSGTGANTLY. The whole CDR3 reads CASSSGTGANTLYF. The rearrangement joins TRBV3 to TRBJ2-4, with TRBD2 identical over 10 bases. Coverage ceases 1 residue before the CDR3 finishes, and the germline J gene fills in the end. The CDR3 has 14 residues. V lost 4 bases and J lost 6; bases outside the gene matches: 4. The germline V gene encodes CDR1 SNHLY and CDR2 FYNGKV (reference sequence).

As to this clone: The genes are named according to mouse. The CDR3 is cut off 1 residue early in the read; its end comes from the germline J gene. The chain carries TRBV13-3 and TRBJ2-5; 11 bases match TRBD1. The V gene's germline CDR1 is NNHDY and CDR2 SYVADS. V was clipped by 5 bases and J by 5 bases; unmatched bases: 4. The CDR3 runs 14 residues. Partial CDR3 DNA: TGTGCCAGCAGCCAGGACAGGGGGCGAGACACCCAGTAC. It yields the protein CASSQDRGRDTQY. The CDR3 reads in full as CASSQDRGRDTQYF.

Notes on this clone: Gene names and germline match the mouse. Coverage ceases 1 residue before the CDR3 finishes, and the germline J gene fills in the end. This sequence joins TRBV31 and TRBJ1-3; the D gene is possibly TRBD1 (5 bases). Germline assignment: CDR1 GKSSPN and CDR2 SITVG. The V and J ends lost 0 bases and 3 bases respectively, with 12 bases between them. This CDR3 is built from 15 residues. The chain's CDR3 is CAWSLPLRVGNTLYF. Partial CDR3 DNA: TGTGCCTGGAGTCTCCCTCTCAGGGTTGGAAATACGCTCTAT.

Worth noting for this clone: The genes are named according to mouse. The read comes to an end 1 residue before the CDR3 does, leaving the germline J gene to fill in the end. V and J are TRBV3 and TRBJ1-5; 9 bases match TRBD1. The V gene end was trimmed by 4 bases and the J gene end by 6 bases; junction bases not matched to a gene: 4. The CDR3 sequence is 14 residues long. CDR1 and CDR2 from the germline V gene are SNHLY and FYNGKV (reference sequence). This chain's CDR3 is CASSSTGGGQAPLF. The sequenced part of the CDR3 DNA is TGTGCCAGCAGCTCCACAGGGGGCGGCCAGGCTCCGCTT.

Comment on this clone: Germline and genes: mouse. The read ends 1 residue before the CDR3 terminus; that terminus is restored from the germline J gene. V and J are TRBV26 and TRBJ1-2; possible D gene TRBD1, 6 bases. Trimming removed 4 bases at V and 0 bases at J, with 15 bases between. Germline CDR1 reads KGHPV; CDR2 reads FQNQEV (reference sequence). The CDR3 is 16 amino acids. The sequenced part of the CDR3 DNA is TGTGCCAGCAGTCGAGTCCAGGGGCTTGCAAACTCCGACTACACC. It translates to CASSRVQGLANSDYT. In full, the CDR3 reads CASSRVQGLANSDYTF.

Note on this clone: Germline and genes here are mouse. The CDR3 end lies 1 residue beyond the end of the read and is filled in from the germline J gene. This sequence joins TRBV3 and TRBJ2-1; 9 nucleotides align to TRBD2. V shed 1 base, J shed 3 bases, and the junction held 4 bases outside the gene matches. The length of the CDR3 is 16 residues. CDR1 is SNHLY and CDR2 is FYNGKV in the germline V gene (reference sequence). The CDR3 region is CASSLEPGGVYAEQFF. The sequenced CDR3 bases are TGTGCCAGCAGCTTAGAACCTGGGGGGGTCTATGCTGAGCAGTTC.

This clone was detected only once. These gene names are mouse names. The CDR3 is cut off 1 residue early in the read; its end comes from the germline J gene. The gene calls are TRBV13-2 and TRBJ2-4, with 7 bases fitting TRBD2. The trim removed 5 bases at V and 0 bases at J, leaving 3 bases unmatched. Germline values: CDR1 NNHNN, CDR2 SYGAGS (reference sequence). The CDR3 sequence is 14 residues long. The covered CDR3 bases are TGTGCCAGCGGGGACTGGCCTAGTCAAAACACCTTGTAC. Its protein is CASGDWPSQNTLY. The CDR3 in its entirety is CASGDWPSQNTLYF.

As to this clone: A much bigger clone sits one base away, suggesting this may be a read error. The listed genes are named as in mouse. The read falls 1 residue short of the CDR3 end, and the missing part is taken from the germline J gene. The V call is TRBV12-1, the J call TRBJ2-1; 7 positions agree with TRBD2. The CDR3 has 13 residues. Germline CDR1 reads SGHSN; CDR2 reads HYEKVE. The CDR3 reads CAGSLGDYAEQFF. The covered CDR3 bases are TGTGCCGGCTCTCTGGGGGACTATGCTGAGCAGTTC.

A word on this clone: Germline and genes here are mouse. CDR3 DNA (partial): TGCTCCAGCAGTCAAGGGGGAAACACCGGGCAGCTCTAC. Translated, it gives CSSSQGGNTGQLY. The entire CDR3 protein is CSSSQGGNTGQLYF. The rearrangement links TRBV23 to TRBJ2-2. The read terminates 1 residue before the CDR3 end, so the remaining end is supplied by the germline J gene. There are 14 residues in the CDR3. Germline CDR1 KGHTA, CDR2 FQNQQP.

In regard to this clone: The gene symbols are mouse symbols. The sequence runs out 1 residue before the end of the CDR3; the remainder is reconstructed from the germline J gene. V gene TRBV1 combines with J gene TRBJ1-1; tentatively, D is TRBD1 (6 bases). The V gene's germline CDR1 is NSQYPW and CDR2 LRSPGD (reference sequence). V gave up 2 bases and J gave up 1 base, with 11 bases separating them. The CDR3 extends over 15 amino acids. The CDR3 sequence is CTCSATGRGNTEVFF. The DNA read from the CDR3 is TGCACCTGCAGTGCAACAGGGAGGGGAAACACAGAAGTCTTC.

By proportion, this clone is medium-sized. Mouse gene names and germline throughout. Read sequence stops 1 residue before the CDR3 end, and the germline J gene provides the missing end. The J gene is TRBJ2-7, the V gene TRBV23; the DNA was not used to check the table's D call, TRBD1. The CDR3 totals 15 residues. Germline lookup yields CDR1 KGHTA and CDR2 FQNQQP. The DNA read from the CDR3 is TGCTCCAGCAGTCAATCGCAGGGGGACTCCTATGAACAGTAC. This encodes CSSSQSQGDSYEQY. The full-length CDR3 reads as CSSSQSQGDSYEQYF.